These 25 T cell receptor beta chains were all obtained from the same sample, sequenced in a study of shared clonotypes between healthy human individuals. Some clones are missing from TCRdb's copy, which holds only in-frame ones; the method was immunoSEQ multiplex PCR. The sample contains around 1.9 million clones, around 95% of which appear only once. Naive-designated CD8 cells lacked CD45RO, were positively enriched for CCR7, and omitted terminally differentiated effector memory CD45RA+ cells. The sequenced sample was naive CD8+ T cells from PBMCs. These receptors were collected from a man aged 18-30 years in good health. Some clones in this sample may be carry-over from other donors' samples.

The chain joins TRBV13 to TRBJ2-7; the D is unclear. Germline V gives CDR1 PRHDT, CDR2 FYEKMQ (reference sequence). Trimming removed 5 bases at V and 2 bases at J, with 10 bases between. The CDR3 covers 13 residues. In nucleotides, the CDR3 is TGTGCCAGCAGCGCTCGGAGAGCCTACGAGCAGTACTTC. Residues: CASSARRAYEQYF.

V and J are TRBV27 and TRBJ1-4; perhaps TRBD1 as D (6 bases). V lost 2 bases, J lost 7 bases, and 11 bases lay in between. CDR1 is MNHEY, CDR2 SMNVEV, per germline (reference sequence). This CDR3 comprises 14 residues. CDR3 DNA: TGTGCCAGCAGTTTACTAACAGGGTCTGAAAAACTGTTTTTT. Translated: CASSLLTGSEKLFF.

The chain carries TRBV4-1 and TRBJ1-5; D unclear. Germline V gene data show CDR1 as MGHRA and CDR2 as YSYEKL. The V end lost 0 bases, the J end lost 9 bases, and 12 bases lay between the germline ends. This CDR3 is built from 14 residues. CDR3 sequence reads: CASSQEGPGPPQHF. The DNA for the CDR3 is TGCGCCAGCAGCCAAGAGGGCCCGGGCCCGCCCCAGCATTTT.

The chain has TRBV4-3 and TRBJ2-1; 12 bases agree with TRBD2. CDR3 length equals 15 residues. J lost 10 bases, V lost 4 bases, and 8 bases had no gene match. The germline V gene encodes CDR1 LGHNA and CDR2 YSLEER. The CDR3: CASSPTSGRNNEQFF. CDR3 nucleotide sequence: TGCGCCAGCAGCCCGACTAGCGGGAGAAATAACGAGCAGTTCTTC.

The rearrangement uses TRBV28 and TRBJ2-3; D is possibly TRBD1 or TRBD2 (6 bases each). Trimming left V 6 bases short and J 2 bases short, with 18 bases between. The germline CDR1 and CDR2 sequences are MDHEN and SYDVKM. There are 16 residues in the CDR3. The CDR3 DNA reads TGTGCCAGCAGCTTAAATTTCGGGGGCCACACAGATACGCAGTATTTT. Translation: CASSLNFGGHTDTQYF.

The chain recombines TRBV29-1 with TRBJ1-2; D might be TRBD1 (6 bases). CDR3 length: 13 amino acids. Germline-derived CDR1 and CDR2 are SQVTM and ANQGSEA. Trimming pared 4 bases from V and 8 bases from J, leaving 17 bases between. In nucleotides, the CDR3 is TGCAGCGTTGCCCCGACTCACCAGGGGGGCTACACCTTC. Encoded protein: CSVAPTHQGGYTF. Looking up the rest from reference TRBV29-1 and TRBJ1-2 gives the full variable domain: SAVISQKPSRDICQRGTSLTIQCQVDSQVTMMFWYRQQPGQSLTLIATANQGSEATYESGFVIDKFPISRPNLTFSTLTVSNMSPEDSSIYLCSVAPTHQGGYTFGSGTRLTVV.

The chain has TRBV7-3 and TRBJ2-2; D might be TRBD2 (5 bases). The CDR3 covers 14 residues. Germline CDR1 reads SGHTA; CDR2 reads FQGTGA. Trimming took off 7 bases at V and 4 bases at J, with 13 bases between the two ends. CDR3 loop: CASKPGSGTGELFF. For the CDR3, the DNA is TGTGCCAGCAAACCGGGGTCGGGCACCGGGGAGCTGTTTTTT.

The J gene is TRBJ2-5, the V gene TRBV19; D gene unclear. The CDR3 length is 13 residues. V lost 5 bases and J 3 bases, leaving 10 bases between the germline ends. From germline, CDR1 is LNHDA and CDR2 SQIVND (reference sequence). The CDR3 loop is CASSSHTKETQYF. The CDR3 DNA follows: TGTGCCAGTAGTTCCCACACGAAAGAGACCCAGTACTTC.

J is TRBJ1-4 and V is TRBV7-9; D not resolved. Germline lookup yields CDR1 SEHNR and CDR2 FQNEAQ (reference sequence). CDR3 size: 16 residues. Deletions cut 2 bases from V and 0 bases from J, with 10 bases between. The CDR3 DNA sequence: TGTGCCAGCAGCTTATTGGACGGAGCAACTAATGAAAAACTGTTTTTT. Amino acid sequence: CASSLLDGATNEKLFF.

This chain links TRBV5-8 with TRBJ2-7, with D possibly being TRBD2 (5 bases). This CDR3 spans 13 amino acids. Trimming left V 1 base short and J 2 bases short, with 7 bases between. CDR1 is SGHTS, CDR2 YDEGEE, per germline. CDR3 bases: TGTGCCAGCAGCTTGTACGGGGCCTACGAGCAGTACTTC. The encoded protein is CASSLYGAYEQYF.

CDR3 sequence reads: CASSYTGQGAYNEQFF. The DNA for the CDR3 is TGTGCCAGCAGCTATACCGGACAGGGGGCCTACAATGAGCAGTTCTTC. The V call is TRBV7-2, the J call TRBJ2-1; TRBD1 agrees at 10 bases. This CDR3 contains 16 residues. Unmatched junction bases numbered 5, after V lost 4 bases and J lost 2 bases. CDR1 and CDR2 (germline): SGHTA, FQGNSA.

V usage is TRBV4-1 and J usage is TRBJ2-7; weak D call: TRBD1 (5 bases). This CDR3 contains 15 residues. The germline V gene encodes CDR1 MGHRA and CDR2 YSYEKL. V was trimmed by 1 base and J by 1 base, leaving 11 bases between them. The CDR3: CASSQGMDTSYEQYF. The CDR3 DNA reads as TGCGCCAGCAGCCAAGGTATGGACACTTCCTACGAGCAGTACTTC.

This chain joins TRBV27 and TRBJ2-1, with 9 bases that match TRBD1. V gave up 6 bases and J gave up 0 bases; unmatched junction bases: 9. The germline V gene encodes CDR1 MNHEY and CDR2 SMNVEV (reference sequence). There are 17 residues in the CDR3. The CDR3 region is CASSSLTGGPSYNEQFF. The CDR3 coding sequence is TGTGCCAGCAGCTCTCTCACAGGGGGCCCCTCCTACAATGAGCAGTTCTTC.

V gene TRBV18 combines with J gene TRBJ2-6, with a weak D call TRBD1 (6 bases). Germline values: CDR1 KGHSH, CDR2 LQKENI. The V end was cut by 3 bases, the J end by 2 bases, with 11 bases between. The CDR3 runs to 16 residues. The CDR3, as DNA: TGTGCCAGCTCACCTAAGACAGGTCCTGGGGCCAACGTCCTGACTTTC. Protein product: CASSPKTGPGANVLTF.

CDR3 DNA sequence: TGTGCCAGCCCGGGAGGTCTTAATGAGCAGTTCTTC. Translated: CASPGGLNEQFF. The chain carries TRBV7-7 and TRBJ2-1; TRBD2 aligns across 7 bases. This CDR3 is 12 amino acids long. V dropped 8 bases and J dropped 7; count of bases not matched to a gene: 5. Germline V CDR1 and CDR2: SSHAT, FNYEAQ (reference sequence).

This chain links TRBV27 with TRBJ2-3; D possibly corresponds to TRBD2 (6 bases). The CDR3 consists of 13 residues. Trimming took off 5 bases at V and 10 bases at J, with 16 bases between the two ends. The V gene's germline CDR1 is MNHEY and CDR2 SMNVEV (reference sequence). CDR3: CASSPSGGSPQYF. Here the CDR3 DNA reads TGTGCCAGCAGTCCCTCTGGGGGGAGCCCGCAGTATTTT.

This clone has only one observation. The V gene is TRBV9, the J gene TRBJ2-2; TRBD2 matches 7 bases. The CDR3 loop spans 17 amino acids. CDR1 SGDLS and CDR2 YYNGEE come from the germline V gene. Germline trimming cut 0 bases from V and 0 bases from J; bases unmatched to any gene: 5. For the CDR3, the DNA is TGTGCCAGCAGCGTAGTTGCGGGAGCTGCGAACACCGGGGAGCTGTTTTTT. Encoded protein: CASSVVAGAANTGELFF.

This chain connects TRBV18 to TRBJ2-1; TRBD2 matches at 7 bases. The length of the CDR3 is 19 residues. Germline trimming cut 6 bases from V and 2 bases from J; bases unmatched to any gene: 19. In germline, CDR1 is KGHSH, CDR2 LQKENI. The CDR3 protein is CASSGPNTGLGETYNEQFF. In DNA form, the CDR3 reads TGTGCCAGCTCGGGACCGAACACCGGACTAGGCGAAACCTACAATGAGCAGTTCTTC.

CDR3 sequence reads: CAISIPGQVSYGYTF. CDR3 nucleotide sequence: TGTGCCATCAGCATTCCGGGACAGGTATCCTATGGCTACACCTTC. V usage is TRBV10-3 and J usage is TRBJ1-2; 8 nucleotides line up with TRBD1. Looked up from germline, CDR1 is ENHRY and CDR2 is SYGVKD. Trimming cost V 6 bases and J 4 bases; bases outside gene matches: 10. The CDR3 has 15 amino acids.

The chain recombines TRBV5-4 with TRBJ1-2; 8 bases line up with TRBD1. CDR1 and CDR2 from the germline V gene are SGHNT and YYREEE (reference sequence). With 3 bases clipped from V and 6 bases from J, the junction kept 7 bases outside the gene matches. There are 14 residues in the CDR3. The CDR3 loop reads CASSSRTGIHGYTF. The CDR3 DNA reads as TGTGCCAGCAGCTCGAGGACAGGGATCCATGGCTACACCTTC.

The chain is built from TRBV11-1 and TRBJ2-3, with TRBD1 matching 11 bases. The V gene's germline CDR1 is SGHAT and CDR2 FQDESV (reference sequence). CDR3 length: 15 amino acids. Trimming took 5 bases from V and 4 from J; bases not matched to a gene: 5. The CDR3 loop is CASSPEGQGADTQYF. In nucleotides, the CDR3 is TGTGCCAGCAGCCCAGAGGGACAGGGGGCAGATACGCAGTATTTT.

The chain joins TRBV7-9 to TRBJ1-1; D not resolved. Germline values: CDR1 SEHNR, CDR2 FQNEAQ (reference sequence). Trimming removed 5 bases at V and 3 bases at J, with 10 bases between. The CDR3 has 13 residues. In DNA, the CDR3 is TGTGCCAGCAGCCAAGTTGTGGACACTGAAGCTTTCTTT. Its translation: CASSQVVDTEAFF.

V is TRBV19 and J is TRBJ1-4; D unclear. The CDR3 sequence is 16 residues long. V was pared by 4 bases and J by 6 bases, with 18 bases between. Per germline, CDR1 LNHDA and CDR2 SQIVND (reference sequence). CDR3 nucleotide sequence: TGTGCCAGTAGTACATTTGGGTTACGGAGGGATGAAAAACTGTTTTTT. Amino acid sequence: CASSTFGLRRDEKLFF.

Here the CDR3 reads CATTALRTDTQYF. The DNA for the CDR3 is TGTGCCACTACGGCCCTCCGCACAGATACGCAGTATTTT. This rearrangement joins TRBV7-9 to TRBJ2-3, with D unresolved. The V end was cut by 10 bases, the J end by 1 base, with 12 bases between. Germline CDR1 and CDR2: SEHNR and FQNEAQ (reference sequence). The CDR3 contains 13 residues.

The chain has TRBV6-5 and TRBJ2-1; 11 bases are shared with TRBD1. The V gene end was trimmed by 4 bases and the J gene end by 9 bases; junction bases not matched to a gene: 5. This CDR3 region has 14 residues. The V gene's germline CDR1 is MNHEY and CDR2 SVGAGI. The CDR3 DNA is TGTGCCAGCAGTTTGGGACAGGGGGTTGGTGAGCAGTTCTTC. This translates into CASSLGQGVGEQFF.